Following are 21 T cell receptor beta chains from one sample sequenced in a study of regulatory T cells in long-lasting Graves disease. Regarding time point: newly diagnosed GD, antithyroid drugs for less than 3 months. With RNA extracted from PBMCs as input, the TCR library was made. In building TCR beta libraries, iRepertoire HTBI primers were used together with Arm-PCR of CDR3 regions. TCRdb passed the multiplex PCR reads through MiXCR, listing each CDR3 protein once. The table includes around 400,000 distinct CDR3 sequences, approximately 10% detected once. The sample was also reused in another study, on T cells in Graves' hyperthyroidism and ophthalmopathy.

Sequencing used peripheral blood mononuclear cells (PBMCs), obtained at new diagnosis, from a patient treated with antithyroid drugs. The source of these receptors is a woman aged 18 to 35 with Graves disease.

This clonotype was picked up many times. The rearrangement uses TRBV6-2 or TRBV6-3 and TRBJ2-1; D is possibly TRBD1 or TRBD2 (5 bases each). Germline-derived CDR1 and CDR2 are MNHEY and SVGEGT. Trimming left V 4 bases short and J 2 bases short, with 12 bases between. The CDR3 has 15 amino acids. The CDR3 sequence is CASSSYGAPYNEQFF. The CDR3 DNA follows: TGTGCCAGCAGTTCCTACGGGGCACCCTACAATGAGCAGTTCTTC.

The table lists this clonotype with many counts. J is TRBJ1-5 and V is TRBV30, with 7 bases identical to TRBD1. CDR3 length: 14 residues. Losses at the gene ends were 2 bases for V and 4 bases for J; bases not matched to a gene: 5. Germline CDR1 GTSNPN, CDR2 SVGIG (reference sequence). The CDR3 DNA sequence: TGTGCCTGGAGTACAGGGGTTGGAAATCAGCCCCAGCATTTT. Translated: CAWSTGVGNQPQHF.

The sample holds many counts of this clonotype. The V gene is TRBV3-1, the J gene TRBJ2-7; TRBD1 matches at 8 bases. The germline gives CDR1 LGHDT, CDR2 YNNKEL (reference sequence). The CDR3 totals 15 residues. The ends lost 1 base at V and 4 bases at J; junction bases unmatched: 6. CDR3 DNA sequence: TGTGCCAGCAGCCAAGTGGAGACAGGGGTTTACGAGCAGTACTTC. Protein product: CASSQVETGVYEQYF.

At least ten counts were recorded for this clonotype. In DNA, the CDR3 is TGTGCCAGTAGTATAGTTGGGGGGCCTTCCTACGAGCAGTACTTC. It specifies CASSIVGGPSYEQYF. The chain links TRBV19 to TRBJ2-7; tentatively, D is TRBD1 or TRBD2 (6 bases each). V lost 1 base, J lost 1 base, and 11 bases lay in between. The CDR3 is 15 residues long. From germline, CDR1 is LNHDA and CDR2 SQIVND (reference sequence).

This clonotype was seen repeatedly, ten times or more. The CDR3 nucleotides are TGCAGCGCAGGAGTAGTCGCGGCGTCCGCCAAGACCCAGTACTTC. Its protein is CSAGVVAASAKTQYF. The V and J genes are TRBV29-1 and TRBJ2-5; D is unclear. Germline V gene sequence: CDR1 SQVTM, CDR2 ANQGSEA. V shed 7 bases and J shed 6 bases, with 24 bases lying between them. This CDR3 region has 15 residues.

In its sample, this clonotype was seen many times. The chain has TRBV7-2 and TRBJ2-1, with D tentatively TRBD2 (5 bases). The CDR3 spans 16 residues. V lost 4 bases and J 7 bases, leaving 20 bases between the germline ends. Germline assignment: CDR1 SGHTA and CDR2 FQGNSA. The CDR3 here is CASSSQTGIGNNEQFF. CDR3 nucleotides: TGTGCCAGCAGCTCTCAAACCGGGATCGGCAATAATGAGCAGTTCTTC. Variable domain in full (rest from reference TRBV7-2 and TRBJ2-1): GAGVSQSPSNKVTEKGKDVELRCDPISGHTALYWYRQSLGQGLEFLIYFQGNSAPDKSGLPSDRFSAERTGGSVSTLTIQRTQQEDSAVYLCASSSQTGIGNNEQFFGPGTRLTVL.

At least ten counts were recorded for this clonotype. This sequence joins TRBV28 and TRBJ2-2; the D is unclear. The CDR3 is 15 amino acids. V gave up 4 bases and J gave up 2 bases, with 11 bases separating them. Looked up from germline, CDR1 is MDHEN and CDR2 is SYDVKM. Here the CDR3 reads CASSSGGANTGELFF. The DNA for the CDR3 is TGTGCCAGCAGTTCTGGCGGAGCCAACACCGGGGAGCTGTTTTTT.

This clonotype was observed at least ten times. V usage is TRBV7-2 and J usage is TRBJ2-3, with D possibly matching TRBD2 (5 bases). This CDR3 is 15 amino acids long. CDR1 SGHTA and CDR2 FQGNSA come from the germline V gene. V was shortened by 2 bases and J by 1 base, with 10 bases between the two germline ends. CDR3 bases: TGTGCCAGCAGCTTACAGCGGCTTGGCACAGATACGCAGTATTTT. Its protein product is CASSLQRLGTDTQYF.

The chain is built from TRBV12-3 or TRBV12-4 and TRBJ2-1; tentatively, D is TRBD1 or TRBD2 (6 bases each). The CDR3 runs to 14 residues. Trimming pared 5 bases from V and 8 bases from J, leaving 16 bases between. The CDR3 is CASSVTGRHDEQFF. Here the CDR3 DNA reads TGTGCCAGCAGTGTCACAGGGAGGCACGATGAGCAGTTCTTC.

This clonotype showed up many times. This sequence joins TRBV11-2 and TRBJ2-5, with TRBD2 matching 14 bases. CDR1 is SGHAT and CDR2 is FQNNGV in the germline V gene. The length of the CDR3 is 16 residues. Trimming took 6 bases from V and 4 from J; bases not matched to a gene: 7. The CDR3 DNA is TGTGCCAGCAGTCACCGACTAGCGGGGGGGGCAGAGACCCAGTACTTC. Translated: CASSHRLAGGAETQYF.

This clonotype turned up a few times. V and J are TRBV29-1 and TRBJ2-1; 8 bases map to TRBD1. Germline V gives CDR1 SQVTM, CDR2 ANQGSEA. V gave up 3 bases and J gave up 8 bases; unmatched junction bases: 9. The CDR3 extends over 14 amino acids. Here the CDR3 DNA reads TGCAGCGTTGAGCCGGGACAGGTTGTCGATGAGCAGTTCTTC. It specifies CSVEPGQVVDEQFF.

Ten or more counts support this clonotype. The chain employs TRBV20-1 and TRBJ1-6; 10 nucleotides agree with TRBD1. The CDR3 length is 15 residues. With V trimmed by 6 bases and J by 1 base, 3 bases remained unmatched. Germline CDR1 is DFQATT and CDR2 is SNEGSKA (reference sequence). The CDR3 nucleotides are TGCAGTGCCAGGACAGGGGGATCCTATAATTCACCCCTCCACTTT. Translation: CSARTGGSYNSPLHF.

Only a few counts were recorded for this clonotype. The chain carries TRBV27 and TRBJ2-6; TRBD2 is a possible D gene (5 bases). CDR1 and CDR2 from the germline V gene are MNHEY and SMNVEV (reference sequence). V gave up 1 base and J gave up 1 base, with 11 bases separating them. CDR3 size: 17 residues. The DNA for the CDR3 is TGTGCCAGCAGTTTATTGGCGGGTTTTTCTGGGGCCAACGTCCTGACTTTC. It is translated as CASSLLAGFSGANVLTF.

This clonotype came up many times. V and J are TRBV6-2 or TRBV6-3 and TRBJ1-5; D may be TRBD1 (6 bases). The CDR3 consists of 14 residues. The V gene's germline CDR1 is MNHEY and CDR2 SVGEGT. V was shortened by 4 bases and J by 5 bases, with 12 bases between the two germline ends. The CDR3 DNA is TGTGCCAGCAGTTTAAGGGGGGGCCATCAGCCCCAGCATTTT. Protein: CASSLRGGHQPQHF.

This clonotype was recorded at least ten times. This chain joins TRBV15 and TRBJ2-7; D is ambiguous. V shed 0 bases and J shed 3 bases, with 3 bases lying between them. In germline, CDR1 is LNHNV, CDR2 YYDKDF (reference sequence). The CDR3 has 12 amino acids. The CDR3 bases are TGTGCCACCAGCAGAGAAGACTACGAGCAGTACGTC. This translates into CATSREDYEQYV.

This clonotype was counted many times. This sequence joins TRBV20-1 and TRBJ1-2; tentatively, D is TRBD1 (5 bases). V was clipped by 1 base and J by 7 bases, with 22 bases between them. The germline V gene encodes CDR1 DFQATT and CDR2 SNEGSKA (reference sequence). The CDR3 is 16 residues long. DNA for the CDR3: TGCAGTGCTAGAGCTGAGGGGCGGGTCCTGGGTGGTGGCTACACCTTC. This gives the protein CSARAEGRVLGGGYTF.

The chain couples TRBV28 to TRBJ1-2; D perhaps matches TRBD1 (6 bases). Germline CDR1 and CDR2: MDHEN and SYDVKM. V was trimmed by 3 bases and J by 10 bases, leaving 15 bases between them. This CDR3 has 13 amino acids. CDR3 amino acids: CASSLAGQGPYTF. The DNA of the CDR3 is TGTGCCAGCAGTTTGGCGGGACAAGGGCCCTACACCTTC.

This chain joins TRBV5-1 and TRBJ2-5; D is undetermined. From germline, CDR1 is SGHRS and CDR2 YFSETQ. V was trimmed by 0 bases and J by 2 bases, leaving 11 bases between them. The CDR3 contains 15 residues. The chain's CDR3 is CASSLVIGRQETQYF. The CDR3 nucleotides are TGCGCCAGCAGCTTGGTTATAGGTAGGCAAGAGACCCAGTACTTC.

In its sample, this clonotype was seen a few times. V and J are TRBV3-1 and TRBJ2-5; D gene ambiguous. Germline V gives CDR1 LGHDT, CDR2 YNNKEL (reference sequence). CDR3 length: 15 residues. Trimming removed 0 bases at V and 2 bases at J, with 10 bases between. CDR3 nucleotides: TGTGCCAGCAGCCAAGAGATGCATCCTCAAGAGACCCAGTACTTC. This sequence encodes CASSQEMHPQETQYF.

This clonotype was counted ten times or more. V usage is TRBV12-3 or TRBV12-4 and J usage is TRBJ2-1, with D possibly matching TRBD1 (6 bases). V lost 6 bases to trimming and J lost 5 bases, with 17 bases between them. The CDR3 consists of 15 residues. The CDR3 bases are TGTGCCAGCAGCCCTAGACAGGACCCTAACAATGAGCAGTTCTTC. This translates into CASSPRQDPNNEQFF.

To note about this clonotype: A much more abundant neighbour one base away suggests this may be a read error. The chain carries TRBV6-2 or TRBV6-3 and TRBJ2-5; D is undetermined. Deletions cut 8 bases from V and 5 bases from J, with 21 bases between. CDR1 is MNHEY, CDR2 SVGEGT, per germline. This CDR3 has 15 amino acids. The CDR3 spells CASPPPNTRWETQYF. The CDR3 DNA reads TGTGCCAGCCCACCCCCGAACACCCGGTGGGAGACCCAGTACTTC.